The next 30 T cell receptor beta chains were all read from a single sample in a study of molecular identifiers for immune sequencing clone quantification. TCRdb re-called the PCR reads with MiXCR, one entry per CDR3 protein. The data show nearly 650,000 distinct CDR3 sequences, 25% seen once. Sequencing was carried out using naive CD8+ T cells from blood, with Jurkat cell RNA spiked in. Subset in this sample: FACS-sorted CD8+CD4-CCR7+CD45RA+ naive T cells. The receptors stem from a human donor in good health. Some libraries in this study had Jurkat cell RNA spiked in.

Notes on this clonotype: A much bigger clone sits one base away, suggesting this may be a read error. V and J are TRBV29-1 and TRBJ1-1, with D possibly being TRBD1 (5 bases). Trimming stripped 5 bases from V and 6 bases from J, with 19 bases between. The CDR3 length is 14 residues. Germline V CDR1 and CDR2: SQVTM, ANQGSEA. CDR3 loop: CSVYRSVGVAEAFF. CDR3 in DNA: TGCAGCGTTTACAGAAGTGTAGGGGTTGCTGAAGCTTTCTTT. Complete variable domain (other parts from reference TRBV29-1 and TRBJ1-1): SAVISQKPSRDICQRGTSLTIQCQVDSQVTMMFWYRQQPGQSLTLIATANQGSEATYESGFVIDKFPISRPNLTFSTLTVSNMSPEDSSIYLCSVYRSVGVAEAFFGQGTRLTVV.

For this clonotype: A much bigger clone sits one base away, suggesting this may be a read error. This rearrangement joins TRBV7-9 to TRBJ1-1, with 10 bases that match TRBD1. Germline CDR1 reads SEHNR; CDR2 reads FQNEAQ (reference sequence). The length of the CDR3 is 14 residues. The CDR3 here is CARSPDRGKPEAFF. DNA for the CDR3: TGTGCCCGCAGCCCGGACAGGGGGAAACCTGAAGCTTTCTTT.

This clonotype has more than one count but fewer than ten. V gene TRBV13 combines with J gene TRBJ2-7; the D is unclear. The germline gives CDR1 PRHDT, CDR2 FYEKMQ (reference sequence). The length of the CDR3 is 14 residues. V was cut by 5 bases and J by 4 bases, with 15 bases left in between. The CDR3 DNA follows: TGTGCCAGCAGCGACCAGACACGGATGTACGAGCAGTACTTC. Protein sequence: CASSDQTRMYEQYF.

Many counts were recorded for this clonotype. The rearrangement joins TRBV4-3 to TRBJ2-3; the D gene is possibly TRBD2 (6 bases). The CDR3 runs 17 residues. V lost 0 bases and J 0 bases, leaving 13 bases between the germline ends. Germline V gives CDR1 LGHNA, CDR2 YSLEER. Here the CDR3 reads CASSQEVSGTSTDTQYF. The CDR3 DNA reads TGCGCCAGCAGCCAAGAAGTTTCCGGGACTAGCACAGATACGCAGTATTTT.

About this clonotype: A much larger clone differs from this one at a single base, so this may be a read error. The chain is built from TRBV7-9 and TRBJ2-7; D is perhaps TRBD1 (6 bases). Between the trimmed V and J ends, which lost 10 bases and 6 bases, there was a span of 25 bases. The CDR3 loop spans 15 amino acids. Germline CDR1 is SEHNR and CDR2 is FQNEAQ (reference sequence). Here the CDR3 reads CAISGGAGLPCEQYF. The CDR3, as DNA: TGTGCCATTAGTGGGGGCGCAGGATTACCCTGCGAGCAGTACTTC.

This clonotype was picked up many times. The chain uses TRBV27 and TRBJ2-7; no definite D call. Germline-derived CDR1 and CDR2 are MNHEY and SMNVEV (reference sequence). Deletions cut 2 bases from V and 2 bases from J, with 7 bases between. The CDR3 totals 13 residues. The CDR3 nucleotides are TGTGCCAGCAGTTTAGGCACGACCTACGAGCAGTACTTC. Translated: CASSLGTTYEQYF.

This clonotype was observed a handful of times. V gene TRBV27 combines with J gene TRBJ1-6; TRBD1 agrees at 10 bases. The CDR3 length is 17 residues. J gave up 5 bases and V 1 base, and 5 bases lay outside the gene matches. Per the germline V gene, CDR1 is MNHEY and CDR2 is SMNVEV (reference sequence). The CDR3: CASSLLGQGNHNSPLHF. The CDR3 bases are TGTGCCAGCAGTTTATTGGGACAGGGGAATCATAATTCACCCCTCCACTTT.

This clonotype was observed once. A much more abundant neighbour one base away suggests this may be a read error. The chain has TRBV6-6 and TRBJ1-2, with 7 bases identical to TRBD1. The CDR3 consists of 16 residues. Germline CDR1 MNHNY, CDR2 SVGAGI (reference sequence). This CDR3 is CASSYRAGGANYGYPF. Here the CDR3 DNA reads TGTGCCAGCAGTTACAGGGCAGGGGGAGCTAACTATGGCTACCCCTTC.

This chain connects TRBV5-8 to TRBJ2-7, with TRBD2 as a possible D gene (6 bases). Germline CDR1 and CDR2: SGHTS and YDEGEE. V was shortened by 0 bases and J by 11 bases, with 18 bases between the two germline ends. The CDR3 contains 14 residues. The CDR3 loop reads CASSLAALGGEEYF. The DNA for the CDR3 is TGTGCCAGCAGCTTGGCGGCTTTGGGCGGGGAGGAGTACTTC.

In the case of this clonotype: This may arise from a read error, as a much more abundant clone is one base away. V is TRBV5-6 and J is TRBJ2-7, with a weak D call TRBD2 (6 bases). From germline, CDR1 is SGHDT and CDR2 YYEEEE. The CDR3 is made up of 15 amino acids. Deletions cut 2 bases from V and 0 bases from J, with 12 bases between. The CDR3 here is CASSLAGPGSYEQYF. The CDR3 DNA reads TGTGCCAGCAGCTTAGCGGGTCCAGGCTCCTACGAGCAGTACTTC. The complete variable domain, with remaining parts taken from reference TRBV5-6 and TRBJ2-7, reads DAGVTQSPTHLIKTRGQQVTLRCSPKSGHDTVSWYQQALGQGPQFIFQYYEEEERQRGNFPDRFSGHQFPNYSSELNVNALLLGDSALYLCASSLAGPGSYEQYFGPGTRLTVT.

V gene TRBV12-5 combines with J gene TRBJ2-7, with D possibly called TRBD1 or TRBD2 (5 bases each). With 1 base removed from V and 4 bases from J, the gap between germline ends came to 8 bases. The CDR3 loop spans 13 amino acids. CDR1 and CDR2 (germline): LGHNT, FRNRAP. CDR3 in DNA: TGTGCTAGTGGTTTGGGGGACGAATACGAGCAGTACTTC. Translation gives CASGLGDEYEQYF.

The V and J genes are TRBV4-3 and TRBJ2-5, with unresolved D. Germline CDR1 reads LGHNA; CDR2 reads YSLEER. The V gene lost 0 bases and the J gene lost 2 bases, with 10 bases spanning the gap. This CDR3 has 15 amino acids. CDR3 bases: TGCGCCAGCAGCCAAGATTGGACGTCACAAGAGACCCAGTACTTC. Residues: CASSQDWTSQETQYF.

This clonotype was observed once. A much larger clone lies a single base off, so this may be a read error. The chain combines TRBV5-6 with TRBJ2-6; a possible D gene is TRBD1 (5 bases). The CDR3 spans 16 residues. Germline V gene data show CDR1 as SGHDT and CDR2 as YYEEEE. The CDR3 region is CASSSALVSGADVLTF. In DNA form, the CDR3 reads TGTGCCAGCAGCTCGGCCCTGGTCTCTGGGGCCGACGTCCTGACTTTC.

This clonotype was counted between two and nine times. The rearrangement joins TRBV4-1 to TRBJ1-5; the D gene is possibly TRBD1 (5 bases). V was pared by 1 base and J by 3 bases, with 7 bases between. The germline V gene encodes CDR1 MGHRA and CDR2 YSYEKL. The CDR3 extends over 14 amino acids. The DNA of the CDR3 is TGCGCCAGCAGCCAAGTTGGGACCAATCAGCCCCAGCATTTT. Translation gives CASSQVGTNQPQHF.

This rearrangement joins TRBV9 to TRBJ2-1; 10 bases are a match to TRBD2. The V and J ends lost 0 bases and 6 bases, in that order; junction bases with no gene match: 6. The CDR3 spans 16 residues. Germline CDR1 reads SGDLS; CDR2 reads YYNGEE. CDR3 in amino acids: CASSVAPSGRRNEQFF. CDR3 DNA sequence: TGTGCCAGCAGCGTAGCCCCTAGCGGGAGACGCAATGAGCAGTTCTTC.

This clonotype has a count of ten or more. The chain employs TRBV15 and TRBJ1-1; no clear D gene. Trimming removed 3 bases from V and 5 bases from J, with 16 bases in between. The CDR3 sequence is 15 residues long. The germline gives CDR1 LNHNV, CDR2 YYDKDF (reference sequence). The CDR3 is CATSSKRAPGTEAFF. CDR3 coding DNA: TGTGCCACCAGCAGCAAACGGGCCCCAGGAACTGAAGCTTTCTTT.

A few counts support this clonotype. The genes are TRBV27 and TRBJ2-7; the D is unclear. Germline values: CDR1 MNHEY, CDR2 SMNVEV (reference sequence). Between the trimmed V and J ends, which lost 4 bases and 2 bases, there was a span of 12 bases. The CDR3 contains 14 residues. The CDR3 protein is CASSWKELAYEQYF. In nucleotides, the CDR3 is TGTGCCAGCAGTTGGAAAGAGCTAGCCTACGAGCAGTACTTC.

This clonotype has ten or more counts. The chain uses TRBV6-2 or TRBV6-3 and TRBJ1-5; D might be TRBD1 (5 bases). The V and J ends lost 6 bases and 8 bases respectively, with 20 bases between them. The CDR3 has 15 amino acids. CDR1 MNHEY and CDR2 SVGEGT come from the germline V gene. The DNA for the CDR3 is TGTGCCAGCAGACGAGCCGGGACGGGGGTTGAGCCCCAGCATTTT. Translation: CASRRAGTGVEPQHF.

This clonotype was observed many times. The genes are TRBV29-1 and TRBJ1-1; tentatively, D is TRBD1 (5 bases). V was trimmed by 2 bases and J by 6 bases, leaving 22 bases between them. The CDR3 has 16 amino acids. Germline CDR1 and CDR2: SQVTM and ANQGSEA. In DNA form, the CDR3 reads TGCAGCGTTGAACCGAGGTCCCGGGGGAGAATGGCTGAAGCTTTCTTT. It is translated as CSVEPRSRGRMAEAFF.

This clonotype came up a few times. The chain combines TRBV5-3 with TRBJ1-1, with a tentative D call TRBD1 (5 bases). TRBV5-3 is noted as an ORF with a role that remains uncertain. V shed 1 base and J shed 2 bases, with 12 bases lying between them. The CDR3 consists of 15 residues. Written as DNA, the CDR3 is TGTGCCAGAAGCTTGCGACCAGGGACTAACACTGAAGCTTTCTTT. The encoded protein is CARSLRPGTNTEAFF.

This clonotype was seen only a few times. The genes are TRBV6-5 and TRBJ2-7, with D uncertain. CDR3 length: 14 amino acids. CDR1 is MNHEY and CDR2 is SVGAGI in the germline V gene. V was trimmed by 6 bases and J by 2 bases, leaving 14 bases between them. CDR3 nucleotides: TGTGCCAGCAGCGGGTCGGCGGCCACCTACGAGCAGTACTTC. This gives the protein CASSGSAATYEQYF.

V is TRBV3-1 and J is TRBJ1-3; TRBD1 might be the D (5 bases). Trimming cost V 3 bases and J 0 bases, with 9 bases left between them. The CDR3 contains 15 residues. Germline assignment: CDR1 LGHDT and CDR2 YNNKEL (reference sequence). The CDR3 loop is CASSHTTDSGNTIYF. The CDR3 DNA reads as TGTGCCAGCAGCCACACGACAGACTCTGGAAACACCATATATTTT.

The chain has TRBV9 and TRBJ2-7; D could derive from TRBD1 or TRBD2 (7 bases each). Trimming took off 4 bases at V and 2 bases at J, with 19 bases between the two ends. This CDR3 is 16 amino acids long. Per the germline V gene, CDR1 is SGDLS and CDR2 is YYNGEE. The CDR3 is CASSTGVGAGAYEQYF. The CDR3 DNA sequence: TGTGCCAGCAGCACAGGGGTCGGGGCGGGGGCCTACGAGCAGTACTTC. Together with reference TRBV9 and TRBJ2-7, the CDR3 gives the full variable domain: DSGVTQTPKHLITATGQRVTLRCSPRSGDLSVYWYQQSLDQGLQFLIQYYNGEERAKGNILERFSAQQFPDLHSELNLSSLELGDSALYFCASSTGVGAGAYEQYFGPGTRLTVT.

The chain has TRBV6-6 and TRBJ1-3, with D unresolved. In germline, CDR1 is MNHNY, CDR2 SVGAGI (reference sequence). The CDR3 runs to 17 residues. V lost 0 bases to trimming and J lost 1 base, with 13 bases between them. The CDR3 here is CASSYSVMEGSGNTIYF. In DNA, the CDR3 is TGTGCCAGCAGTTACTCTGTCATGGAGGGTTCTGGAAACACCATATATTTT.

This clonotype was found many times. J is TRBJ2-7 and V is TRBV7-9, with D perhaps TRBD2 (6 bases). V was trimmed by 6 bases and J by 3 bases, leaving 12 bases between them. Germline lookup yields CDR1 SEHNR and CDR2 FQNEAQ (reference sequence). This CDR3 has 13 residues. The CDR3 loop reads CASSLVGGYEQYF. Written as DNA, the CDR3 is TGTGCCAGCAGTTTGGTGGGAGGCTACGAGCAGTACTTC.

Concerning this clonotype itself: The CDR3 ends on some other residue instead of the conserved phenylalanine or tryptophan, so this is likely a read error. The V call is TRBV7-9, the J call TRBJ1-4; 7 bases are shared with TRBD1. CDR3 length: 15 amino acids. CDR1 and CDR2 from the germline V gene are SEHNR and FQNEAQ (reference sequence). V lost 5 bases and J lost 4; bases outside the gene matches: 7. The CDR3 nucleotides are TGTGCCAGCAGCCAGGGGACAGCGGTTAATGAAAAACTGTTTCTT. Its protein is CASSQGTAVNEKLFL.

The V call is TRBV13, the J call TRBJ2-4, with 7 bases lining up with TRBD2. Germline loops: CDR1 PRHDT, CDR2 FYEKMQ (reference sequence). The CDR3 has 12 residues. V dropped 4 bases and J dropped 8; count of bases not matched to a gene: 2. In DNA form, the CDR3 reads TGTGCCAGCAGCTGGAGCGGGGACATTCAGTACTTC. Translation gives CASSWSGDIQYF.

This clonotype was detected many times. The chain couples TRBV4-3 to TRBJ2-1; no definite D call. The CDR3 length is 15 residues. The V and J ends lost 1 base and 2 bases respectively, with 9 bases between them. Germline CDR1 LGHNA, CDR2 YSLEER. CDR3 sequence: CASSQVLGPYNEQFF. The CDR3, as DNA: TGCGCCAGCAGCCAAGTCCTTGGGCCCTACAATGAGCAGTTCTTC.

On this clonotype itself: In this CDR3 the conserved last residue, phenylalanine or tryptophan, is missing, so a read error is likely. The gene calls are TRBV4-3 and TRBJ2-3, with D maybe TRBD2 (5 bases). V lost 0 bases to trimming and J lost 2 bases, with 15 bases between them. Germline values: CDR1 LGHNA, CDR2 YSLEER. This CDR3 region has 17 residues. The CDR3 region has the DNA TGCGCCAGCAGCCAAGATCGGTCAGGACTCAACACAGATACGCAGTATATT. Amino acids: CASSQDRSGLNTDTQYI.

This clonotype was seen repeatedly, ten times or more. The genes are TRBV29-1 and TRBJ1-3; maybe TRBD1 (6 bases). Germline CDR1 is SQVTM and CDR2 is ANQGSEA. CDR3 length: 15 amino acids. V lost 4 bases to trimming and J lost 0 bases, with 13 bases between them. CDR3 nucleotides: TGCAGCGTTGCAGGGGCTTACGACTCTGGAAACACCATATATTTT. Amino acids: CSVAGAYDSGNTIYF.